Sequencing of this T cell receptor (beta chain) was carried out in a study of molecular identifiers for immune sequencing clone quantification. The study's findings and limits: Molecules of identical TCR sharing a barcode could underestimate highly expanded clone sizes. It was shown that clones above 20 RNA copies held over 99% of effector molecules, but under 1% in naive cells.

The authors sorted naive CD8 T cells as CD8+CD4-CCR7+CD45RA+. Each CDR3 protein is one row after TCRdb ran MiXCR on the PCR reads. The top ten hold 0.75% to 0.85% of the sample, which has about 300,000 distinct CDR3 sequences, roughly 23% seen once. A note on this clonotype: What it binds is unknown. This clone may be a read error of a much larger clone one base away.

The TCR comes from a human donor in good health. Some libraries in this study had Jurkat cell RNA spiked in. The sample consisted of naive CD8+ T cells from blood, with Jurkat cell RNA spiked in. Stated subset: FACS-sorted CD8+CD4-CCR7+CD45RA+ naive T cells.

DNA of the CDR3: TGTGCCAGCAGGGAGACAGGATTAGTGTATACGCTGTATTTT. Its translation is CASRETGLVYTLYF. V usage is TRBV6-1 and J usage is TRBJ2-3; possible D gene TRBD1, 6 bases. The CDR3 sequence is 14 residues long. The germline gives CDR1 MNHNS, CDR2 SASEGT.